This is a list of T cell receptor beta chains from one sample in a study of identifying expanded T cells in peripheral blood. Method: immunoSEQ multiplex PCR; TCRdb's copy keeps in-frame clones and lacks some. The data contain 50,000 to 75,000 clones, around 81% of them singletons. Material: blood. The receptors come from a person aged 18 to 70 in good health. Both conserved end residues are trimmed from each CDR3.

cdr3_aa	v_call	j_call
ASSLRTGGIGDEQF	TRBV5-6	TRBJ2-1
ASSLGGRGYTDTQY	TRBV5-4	TRBJ2-3
ASSPQGTEKLF	TRBV18	TRBJ1-4
ASSYGGGANEQF	TRBV6-5	TRBJ2-1
AWSVGAGGEQY	TRBV30	TRBJ2-7
ASSLSGGLFEKLF	TRBV5-1	TRBJ1-4
ASSSGAYNEQF	TRBV9	TRBJ2-1
ASSLQGAGNTIY	TRBV5-1	TRBJ1-3
ASRGYSGANVLT	TRBV11-3	TRBJ2-6
ASSLEGVVAF	TRBV7-8	TRBJ1-1
ASSKGAGAYGYT	TRBV21-1	TRBJ1-2
ASSPTGQGAHEQY	TRBV5-1	TRBJ2-7
ASSDHDRKGYNEQF	TRBV6-4	TRBJ2-1
ASSFGGYTDTQY	TRBV5-1	TRBJ2-3
ASSLEVDPTGELF	TRBV5-6	TRBJ2-2
ASSGAGANTEAF	TRBV6-1	TRBJ1-1
ASSRQAHSGNTIY	TRBV6-1	TRBJ1-3
ASSLGWETQY	TRBV5-1	TRBJ2-5
ASSSGQKQETQY	TRBV5-4	TRBJ2-5
ASSPTQDVMNTEAF	TRBV9	TRBJ1-1
ASSRTGGNYGYT	TRBV9	TRBJ1-2
SVEDGTGTSYEQY	TRBV29-1	TRBJ2-7
ASSAGTGGYGYT	TRBV5-1	TRBJ1-2
SPTRGPGNTEAF	TRBV29-1	TRBJ1-1
ASTLYRATEAF	TRBV19	TRBJ1-1
ASSQDRAGGRGEKLF	TRBV4-3	TRBJ1-4
ASPPGRSSYNEQF	TRBV6-6	TRBJ2-1